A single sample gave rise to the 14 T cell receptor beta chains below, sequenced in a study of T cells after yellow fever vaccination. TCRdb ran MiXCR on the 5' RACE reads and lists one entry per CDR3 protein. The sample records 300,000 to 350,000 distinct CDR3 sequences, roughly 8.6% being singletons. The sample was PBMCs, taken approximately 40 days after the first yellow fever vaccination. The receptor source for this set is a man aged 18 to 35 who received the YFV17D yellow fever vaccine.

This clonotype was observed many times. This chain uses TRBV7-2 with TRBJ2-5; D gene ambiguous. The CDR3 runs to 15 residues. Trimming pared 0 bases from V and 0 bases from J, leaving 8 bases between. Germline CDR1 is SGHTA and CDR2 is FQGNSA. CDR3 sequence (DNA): TGTGCCAGCAGCTTAGCTGGAACCTACCAAGAGACCCAGTACTTC. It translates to CASSLAGTYQETQYF.

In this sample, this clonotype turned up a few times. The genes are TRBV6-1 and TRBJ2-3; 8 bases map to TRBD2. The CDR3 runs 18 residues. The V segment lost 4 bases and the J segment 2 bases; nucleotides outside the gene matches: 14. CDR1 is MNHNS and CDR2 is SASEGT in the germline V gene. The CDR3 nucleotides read TGTGCCAGCAGTGCCGGGACTAGAGGCCCTGAAATCACAGATACGCAGTATTTT. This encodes CASSAGTRGPEITDTQYF.

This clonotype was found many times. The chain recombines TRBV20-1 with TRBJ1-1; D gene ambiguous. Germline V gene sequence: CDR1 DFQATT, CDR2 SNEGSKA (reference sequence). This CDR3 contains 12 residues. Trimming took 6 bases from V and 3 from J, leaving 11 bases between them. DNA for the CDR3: TGCAGTGCCTCCATATCGGACACTGAAGCTTTCTTT. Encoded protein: CSASISDTEAFF.

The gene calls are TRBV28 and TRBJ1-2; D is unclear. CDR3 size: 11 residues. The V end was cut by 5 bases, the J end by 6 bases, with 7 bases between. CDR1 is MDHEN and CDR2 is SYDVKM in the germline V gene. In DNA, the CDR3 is TGTGCCAGCAGTCCGACGGATGGCTACACCTTC. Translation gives CASSPTDGYTF.

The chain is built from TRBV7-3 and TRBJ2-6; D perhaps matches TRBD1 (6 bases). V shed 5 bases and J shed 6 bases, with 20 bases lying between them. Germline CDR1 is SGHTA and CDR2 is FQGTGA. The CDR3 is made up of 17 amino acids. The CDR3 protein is CASSPFSGTSTANVLTF. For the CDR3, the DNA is TGTGCCAGCAGCCCTTTTTCCGGGACAAGTACGGCCAACGTCCTGACTTTC.

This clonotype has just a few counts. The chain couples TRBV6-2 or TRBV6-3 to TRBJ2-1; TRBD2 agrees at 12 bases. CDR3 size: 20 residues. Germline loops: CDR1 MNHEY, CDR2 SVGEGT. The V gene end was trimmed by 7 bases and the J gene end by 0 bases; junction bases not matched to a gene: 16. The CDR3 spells CASIKKLAGGSINSYNEQFF. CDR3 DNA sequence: TGTGCCAGCATAAAGAAACTAGCGGGGGGCTCGATAAACTCCTACAATGAGCAGTTCTTC.

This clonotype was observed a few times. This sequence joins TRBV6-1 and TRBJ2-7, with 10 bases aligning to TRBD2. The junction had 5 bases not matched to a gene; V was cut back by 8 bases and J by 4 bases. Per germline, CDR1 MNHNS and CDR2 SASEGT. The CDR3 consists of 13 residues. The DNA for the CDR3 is TGTGCCAGCGCTAGCGGGGGTATGTACGAGCAGTACTTC. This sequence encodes CASASGGMYEQYF.

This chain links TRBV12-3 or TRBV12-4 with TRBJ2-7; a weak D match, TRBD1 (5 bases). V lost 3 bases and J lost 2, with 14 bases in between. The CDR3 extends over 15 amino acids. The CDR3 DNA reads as TGTGCCAGCAGTTTCCGGAGAGACAGAGCCTACGAGCAGTACTTC. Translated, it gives CASSFRRDRAYEQYF.

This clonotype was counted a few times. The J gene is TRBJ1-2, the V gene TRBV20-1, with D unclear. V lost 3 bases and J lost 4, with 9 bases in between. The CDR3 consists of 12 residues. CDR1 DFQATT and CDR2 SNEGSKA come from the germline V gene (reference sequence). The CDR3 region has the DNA TGCAGTGCTAGCGTTATGGGCTATGGCTACACCTTC. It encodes CSASVMGYGYTF.

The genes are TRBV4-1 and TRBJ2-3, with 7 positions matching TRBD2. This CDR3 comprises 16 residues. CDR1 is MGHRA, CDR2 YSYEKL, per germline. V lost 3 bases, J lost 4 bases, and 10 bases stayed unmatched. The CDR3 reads CASSQDGISGADTQYF. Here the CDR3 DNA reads TGCGCCAGCAGCCAGGACGGGATCAGCGGGGCAGATACGCAGTATTTT.

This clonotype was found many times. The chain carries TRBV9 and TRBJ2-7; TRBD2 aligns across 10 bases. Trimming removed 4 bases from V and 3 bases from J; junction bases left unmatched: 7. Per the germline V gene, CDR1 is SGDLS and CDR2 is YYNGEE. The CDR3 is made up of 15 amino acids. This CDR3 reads CASSPGLAGVYEQYF. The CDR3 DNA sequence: TGTGCCAGCAGCCCAGGGCTAGCGGGGGTCTACGAGCAGTACTTC.

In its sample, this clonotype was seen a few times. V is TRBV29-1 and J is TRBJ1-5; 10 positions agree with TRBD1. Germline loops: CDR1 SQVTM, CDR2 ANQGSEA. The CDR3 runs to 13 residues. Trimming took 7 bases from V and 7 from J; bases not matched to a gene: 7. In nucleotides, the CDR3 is TGCAGCGCTGCCGGACAGGGGGACCAGCCCCAGCATTTT. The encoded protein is CSAAGQGDQPQHF.

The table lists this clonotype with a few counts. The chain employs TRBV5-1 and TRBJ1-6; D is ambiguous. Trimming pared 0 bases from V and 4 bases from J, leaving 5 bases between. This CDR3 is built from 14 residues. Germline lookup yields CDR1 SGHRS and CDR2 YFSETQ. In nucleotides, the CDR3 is TGCGCCAGCAGCTTGGGGTTATATAATTCACCCCTCCACTTT. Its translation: CASSLGLYNSPLHF.

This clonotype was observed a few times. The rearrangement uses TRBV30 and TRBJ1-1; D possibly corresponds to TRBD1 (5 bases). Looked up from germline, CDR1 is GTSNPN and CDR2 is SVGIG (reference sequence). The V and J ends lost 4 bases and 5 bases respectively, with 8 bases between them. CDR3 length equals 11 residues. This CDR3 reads CAWKRGTEAFF. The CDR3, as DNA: TGTGCCTGGAAACGGGGGACTGAAGCTTTCTTT.